The 9 T cell receptor beta chains below were found in one sample sequenced in a study of OX40 agonist ivuxolimab in advanced cancers. Sequencing was performed with immunoSEQ multiplex PCR; in TCRdb, only in-frame clones are kept and a portion is missing. This table holds 25,000 to 30,000 clones, 79% found once. The source material was CD4+ or CD8+ T cells sorted from blood, sampled in a trial of the OX40 agonist ivuxolimab. The receptors shown here come from an adult with an advanced solid tumor such as melanoma, head and neck, liver or kidney cancer.

V usage is TRBV5-1 and J usage is TRBJ2-7; 7 nucleotides line up with TRBD2. Germline V gives CDR1 SGHRS, CDR2 YFSETQ. V dropped 5 bases and J dropped 3; count of bases not matched to a gene: 8. This CDR3 is built from 14 residues. As DNA, the CDR3 is TGCGCCAGCAGTCCGGGACTATCAAACTACGAGCAGTACTTC. Its protein is CASSPGLSNYEQYF.

This clone was seen a handful of times. The rearrangement uses TRBV5-4 and TRBJ2-7; possible D gene TRBD1, 6 bases. Looked up from germline, CDR1 is SGHNT and CDR2 is YYREEE (reference sequence). This CDR3 has 14 residues. The V gene lost 0 bases and the J gene lost 4 bases, with 11 bases spanning the gap. CDR3 coding DNA: TGTGCCAGCAGCTTGGGTCAGGGGAATTACGAGCAGTACTTC. Translation gives CASSLGQGNYEQYF.

The V call is TRBV28, the J call TRBJ2-1; D call uncertain. In germline, CDR1 is MDHEN, CDR2 SYDVKM. The ends were cut back, 1 base at V and 6 bases at J, with 7 bases in the middle. CDR3 length equals 13 residues. The CDR3 loop is CASSLSSLNEQFF. For the CDR3, the DNA is TGTGCCAGCAGTTTATCTAGTCTCAATGAGCAGTTCTTC.

The chain is built from TRBV5-1 and TRBJ2-5, with D hard to call. The J call is doubtful: the DNA matches TRBJ2-7 better. The CDR3 runs to 15 residues. The V gene's germline CDR1 is SGHRS and CDR2 YFSETQ. CDR3 nucleotides: TGCGCCAGCAGCTTGGCAGTAAACCCGACCAACGAGCAGTACTTC. Protein: CASSLAVNPTNEQYF.

The chain joins TRBV5-1 to TRBJ1-6; D is undetermined. The germline V and J ends were trimmed by 5 bases and 9 bases, with 12 bases remaining between them. The CDR3 is 13 residues long. CDR1 and CDR2 (germline): SGHRS, YFSETQ. The CDR3, as DNA: TGCGCCAGCAGTACGGGATCTGGTTCACCCCTCCACTTT. Encoded protein: CASSTGSGSPLHF.

The chain joins TRBV27 to TRBJ1-5; possibly TRBD1 for D (6 bases). There are 18 residues in the CDR3. V lost 2 bases and J 6 bases, leaving 23 bases between the germline ends. Germline V gene data show CDR1 as MNHEY and CDR2 as SMNVEV (reference sequence). The CDR3 DNA is TGTGCCAGCAGTTTAAGGGGGGACCCAGACAAAACACTTCAGCCCCAGCATTTT. As protein: CASSLRGDPDKTLQPQHF.

The chain uses TRBV29-1 and TRBJ2-7, with D tentatively TRBD1 (6 bases). The germline V gene encodes CDR1 SQVTM and CDR2 ANQGSEA. The V end was cut by 5 bases, the J end by 0 bases, with 14 bases between. CDR3 size: 14 residues. CDR3 DNA: TGCAGCGTTTCCCTCAGGGGACCCTCCTACGAGCAGTACTTC. Encoded protein: CSVSLRGPSYEQYF.

This clone showed up just once. The gene calls are TRBV12-5 and TRBJ1-2; TRBD1 agrees at 11 bases. Losses at the gene ends were 3 bases for V and 2 bases for J; bases not matched to a gene: 5. The CDR3 spans 16 residues. CDR1 LGHNT and CDR2 FRNRAP come from the germline V gene. The CDR3 is CASGFRTGGANYGYTF. Here the CDR3 DNA reads TGTGCTAGTGGTTTTCGGACAGGGGGCGCAAACTATGGCTACACCTTC.

The chain is built from TRBV11-2 and TRBJ2-2; TRBD2 agrees at 9 bases. V was pared by 3 bases and J by 4 bases, with 6 bases of the junction left unmatched. Germline V gene lookup returns CDR1 SGHAT and CDR2 FQNNGV. The CDR3 contains 16 residues. The CDR3 is CASSFLAGLGTGELFF. The CDR3 DNA sequence: TGTGCCAGCAGCTTTCTAGCGGGGTTGGGCACCGGGGAGCTGTTTTTT.